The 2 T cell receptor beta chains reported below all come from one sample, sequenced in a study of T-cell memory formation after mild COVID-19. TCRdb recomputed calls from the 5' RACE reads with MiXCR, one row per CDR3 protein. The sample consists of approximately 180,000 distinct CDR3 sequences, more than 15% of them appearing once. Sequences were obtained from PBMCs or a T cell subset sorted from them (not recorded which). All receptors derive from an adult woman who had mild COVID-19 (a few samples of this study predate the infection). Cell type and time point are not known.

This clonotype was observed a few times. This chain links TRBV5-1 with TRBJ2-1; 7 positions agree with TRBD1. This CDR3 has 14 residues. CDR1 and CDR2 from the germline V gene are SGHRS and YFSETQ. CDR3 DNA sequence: TGCGTAAGCCGGACAGGAAGCTCCTACAATGAGCAGTTCTTC. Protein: CVSRTGSSYNEQFF.

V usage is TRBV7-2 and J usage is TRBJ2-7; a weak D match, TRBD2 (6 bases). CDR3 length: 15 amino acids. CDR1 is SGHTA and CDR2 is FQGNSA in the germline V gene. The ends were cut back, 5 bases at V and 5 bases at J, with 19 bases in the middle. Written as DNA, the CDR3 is TGTGCCAGCAGCCGCAATGGGGGGATCGGTAACGAGCAGTACTTC. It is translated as CASSRNGGIGNEQYF.